The 14 T cell receptor beta chains given below trace back to one sample, sequenced in a study of Ad26.COV2.S vaccination and SARS-CoV-2 variants. The data were produced by immunoSEQ multiplex PCR, yet TCRdb's version contains in-frame clones alone and is incomplete. This table has a few hundred thousand clones, roughly 91% appearing once. Treatment meaning: some 20 received Ad26.COV2.S at low or high dose, single or two shots; several received placebo; per-sample allocation not given. Specimen acquisition occurred on day 63 following the initial vaccine or placebo injection. Here the sequenced sample was peripheral blood, taken in a trial of Ad26.COV2.S vaccine versus placebo. All receptors come from a person between 18 and 65 years old who received the Ad26.COV2.S COVID-19 vaccine or a placebo.

The chain has TRBV2 and TRBJ1-2, with D perhaps matching TRBD1 (5 bases). Trimming left V 6 bases short and J 0 bases short, with 20 bases between. The CDR3 totals 17 residues. From germline, CDR1 is SNHLY and CDR2 FYNNEI. DNA of the CDR3: TGTGCCAGCAGGAAAGGGGCAGGGATCCATACTAACTATGGCTACACCTTC. It yields the protein CASRKGAGIHTNYGYTF.

The V gene is TRBV13, the J gene TRBJ2-7, with 13 bases fitting TRBD2. Per germline, CDR1 PRHDT and CDR2 FYEKMQ (reference sequence). The CDR3 consists of 17 residues. V trimming: 5 bases; J trimming: 4 bases; junction bases outside the gene matches: 11. The CDR3 spells CASSALGAGLAGYEQYF. The CDR3 DNA is TGTGCCAGCAGCGCCTTGGGCGCGGGACTAGCGGGGTACGAGCAGTACTTC.

As regards this clone: The sample has other DNA sequences that encode this CDR3 too. The gene calls are TRBV11-3 and TRBJ2-2; D is ambiguous. The CDR3 is 12 residues long. The V gene lost 2 bases and the J gene lost 2 bases, with 0 bases spanning the gap. Germline loops: CDR1 SGHNT, CDR2 YENEEA. Written as DNA, the CDR3 is TGTGCCAGCAGCTTAAACACCGGGGAGCTGTTTTTT. This encodes CASSLNTGELFF.

V gene TRBV7-8 combines with J gene TRBJ1-6, with D unresolved. CDR3 length equals 14 residues. Germline V gene sequence: CDR1 SGHVS, CDR2 FQNEAQ. Trimming stripped 5 bases from V and 7 bases from J, with 12 bases between. This chain's CDR3 is CASSRMRANSPLHF. In DNA form, the CDR3 reads TGTGCCAGCAGCCGTATGAGGGCAAATTCACCCCTCCACTTT.

Only one count was recorded for this clone. The chain combines TRBV4-1 with TRBJ1-5; unclear D gene. The length of the CDR3 is 15 residues. V was cut by 3 bases and J by 0 bases, with 9 bases left in between. The germline V gene has CDR1 MGHRA and CDR2 YSYEKL. CDR3 sequence reads: CASSQDGHSNQPQHF. The CDR3 DNA follows: TGCGCCAGCAGCCAGGATGGGCATAGCAATCAGCCCCAGCATTTT.

This clone was observed once. V usage is TRBV20-1 and J usage is TRBJ2-1, with D unresolved. Germline CDR1 and CDR2: DFQATT and SNEGSKA (reference sequence). The CDR3 is 11 residues long. CDR3 bases: TGCAGCTTTAGAGATGGTACTGAGCAGTTCTTC. Its protein is CSFRDGTEQFF.

This chain links TRBV7-6 with TRBJ2-7; tentative D call: TRBD2 (5 bases). The CDR3 sequence is 15 residues long. Germline values: CDR1 SGHVS, CDR2 FNYEAQ. V lost 0 bases, J lost 3 bases, and 12 bases lay in between. CDR3 DNA: TGTGCCAGCAGCTTAGCTGCCCGGGCGGGCTACGAGCAGTACTTC. Amino acids: CASSLAARAGYEQYF.

The chain combines TRBV7-6 with TRBJ1-2, with 7 bases matching TRBD1. J gave up 8 bases and V 4 bases, and 13 bases lay outside the gene matches. Germline V gives CDR1 SGHVS, CDR2 FNYEAQ. This CDR3 region has 15 residues. The CDR3 bases are TGTGCCAGCAGCTCCAGCACAGGGGCTAGCGGAGGCTACACCTTC. It codes for CASSSSTGASGGYTF.

The chain links TRBV6-5 to TRBJ2-3; D may be TRBD1 or TRBD2 (5 bases each). The V gene lost 5 bases and the J gene lost 4 bases, with 16 bases spanning the gap. The germline V gene encodes CDR1 MNHEY and CDR2 SVGAGI. The CDR3 covers 15 residues. The CDR3 nucleotides are TGTGCCAGCAGTCCTTTCACCCGGGGCTCAGATACGCAGTATTTT. This codes for CASSPFTRGSDTQYF.

V is TRBV5-4 and J is TRBJ1-2, with D unclear. CDR1 SGHNT and CDR2 YYREEE come from the germline V gene (reference sequence). V dropped 5 bases and J dropped 3 bases, with 14 bases sitting between them. The CDR3 is 14 residues long. The CDR3: CASRSDGGHYGYTF. The CDR3 nucleotides read TGTGCCAGCAGATCTGACGGAGGACACTATGGCTACACCTTC.

The chain has TRBV11-2 and TRBJ2-2, with TRBD2 matching 12 bases. From germline, CDR1 is SGHAT and CDR2 FQNNGV. The CDR3 covers 18 residues. V shed 7 bases and J 2 bases; nucleotides not matched to a gene: 11. The CDR3 loop is CASTPNWGLAGNTGELFF. The CDR3 nucleotides are TGTGCCAGCACCCCTAACTGGGGACTAGCGGGCAACACCGGGGAGCTGTTTTTT.

The chain carries TRBV5-4 and TRBJ2-2, with D possibly matching TRBD2 (5 bases). Trimming removed 0 bases from V and 2 bases from J, with 11 bases in between. The CDR3 runs to 16 residues. Germline loops: CDR1 SGHNT, CDR2 YYREEE (reference sequence). The CDR3 reads CASSLERGFNTGELFF. The CDR3 DNA reads as TGTGCCAGCAGCTTGGAGAGAGGGTTTAACACCGGGGAGCTGTTTTTT.

There are many counts of this clone. This chain uses TRBV30 with TRBJ1-6, with a weak D call TRBD1 (5 bases). V was clipped by 8 bases and J by 0 bases, with 14 bases between them. From germline, CDR1 is GTSNPN and CDR2 SVGIG (reference sequence). The CDR3 spans 15 residues. Here the CDR3 DNA reads TGTGCCCTCGAAGGGGAAAGCTCCTATAATTCACCCCTCCACTTT. Translated: CALEGESSYNSPLHF.

Comments on this clone: Distinct nucleotide sequences in the sample also encode this CDR3. The rearrangement joins TRBV30 to TRBJ1-3, with no clear D. Per germline, CDR1 GTSNPN and CDR2 SVGIG (reference sequence). The CDR3 consists of 13 residues. V was clipped by 0 bases and J by 0 bases, with 3 bases between them. DNA of the CDR3: TGTGCCTGGAGTGTTACCTCTGGAAACACCATATATTTT. It translates to CAWSVTSGNTIYF.